The 8 T cell receptor beta chains in this list originate from one sample, sequenced in a study of response to subunit inactivated influenza vaccine. TCRdb redid the calling of the RT-PCR reads with MiXCR, one entry per CDR3 protein. The table lists a few hundred thousand distinct CDR3 sequences, around 20% of them singletons. The sample in question was PBMCs from blood, obtained approximately 20 months after vaccination. The receptor set was obtained from a man aged 50-75 years who received an inactivated influenza vaccine.

The chain joins TRBV7-7 to TRBJ2-1; a possible D gene is TRBD2 (5 bases). This CDR3 contains 15 residues. Germline CDR1 and CDR2: SSHAT and FNYEAQ (reference sequence). V lost 5 bases to trimming and J lost 5 bases, with 16 bases between them. CDR3 sequence reads: CASSPSPFSDNEQFF. Written as DNA, the CDR3 is TGTGCCAGCAGCCCTAGCCCATTCTCAGACAATGAGCAGTTCTTC.

J is TRBJ2-5 and V is TRBV14; D uncertain. V was trimmed by 4 bases and J by 3 bases, leaving 15 bases between them. This CDR3 is 15 amino acids long. Germline loops: CDR1 SGHDN, CDR2 FVKESK. The CDR3 DNA reads as TGTGCCAGCAGCCGCGTCCGTGCAGCCAAAGAGACCCAGTACTTC. Residues: CASSRVRAAKETQYF.

This clonotype was detected only a few times. The chain links TRBV5-1 to TRBJ1-1, with 9 positions matching TRBD1. Germline V gene lookup returns CDR1 SGHRS and CDR2 YFSETQ. The CDR3 loop spans 17 amino acids. Unmatched junction bases numbered 9, after V lost 1 base and J lost 2 bases. DNA of the CDR3: TGCGCCAGCAGCTTGAGGGGACAGGGAACTTCAAACACTGAAGCTTTCTTT. This sequence encodes CASSLRGQGTSNTEAFF.

V gene TRBV10-3 combines with J gene TRBJ2-5; possible D gene TRBD2, 7 bases. CDR3 size: 15 residues. CDR1 and CDR2 from the germline V gene are ENHRY and SYGVKD. The V end was cut by 11 bases, the J end by 5 bases, with 24 bases between. The CDR3, as DNA: TGTGCCGTGGGGGGGGGAGCCCAGGGGACCGAGACCCAGTACTTC. Its translation is CAVGGGAQGTETQYF.

Only a few counts were recorded for this clonotype. J is TRBJ2-2 and V is TRBV25-1; no reliable D call. Trimming left V 1 base short and J 9 bases short, with 3 bases between. Germline V gene sequence: CDR1 MGHDK, CDR2 SYGVNS. CDR3 size: 11 residues. This CDR3 reads CASSESRELFF. CDR3 sequence (DNA): TGTGCCAGCAGTGAATCCCGGGAGCTGTTTTTT.

The chain couples TRBV6-2 or TRBV6-3 to TRBJ1-2; TRBD1 agrees at 8 bases. V trimming: 6 bases; J trimming: 5 bases; junction bases outside the gene matches: 8. Germline loops: CDR1 MNHEY, CDR2 SVGEGT. CDR3 length: 14 amino acids. The CDR3 reads CASSPDRARYGYTF. CDR3 sequence (DNA): TGTGCCAGCAGCCCGGACAGGGCTAGGTATGGCTACACCTTC.

There are a few counts of this clonotype. The J gene is TRBJ2-3, the V gene TRBV6-1, with 8 positions matching TRBD2. The V and J ends lost 6 bases and 5 bases, in that order; junction bases with no gene match: 4. This CDR3 is 13 amino acids long. Germline-derived CDR1 and CDR2 are MNHNS and SASEGT. CDR3 sequence (DNA): TGTGCCAGCAGAGCGGGAGTGGTAGATACGCAGTATTTT. Its protein product is CASRAGVVDTQYF.

This clonotype has a count of ten or more. This rearrangement joins TRBV6-2 or TRBV6-3 to TRBJ1-5, with D unclear. Germline lookup yields CDR1 MNHEY and CDR2 SVGEGT. This CDR3 is built from 17 residues. Trimming shortened V by 2 bases and J by 3 bases, and 17 bases separated the two germline ends. The CDR3 DNA sequence: TGTGCCAGCAGTTACGGCCCGGCAGACCCCAACAATCAGCCCCAGCATTTT. Translated: CASSYGPADPNNQPQHF.